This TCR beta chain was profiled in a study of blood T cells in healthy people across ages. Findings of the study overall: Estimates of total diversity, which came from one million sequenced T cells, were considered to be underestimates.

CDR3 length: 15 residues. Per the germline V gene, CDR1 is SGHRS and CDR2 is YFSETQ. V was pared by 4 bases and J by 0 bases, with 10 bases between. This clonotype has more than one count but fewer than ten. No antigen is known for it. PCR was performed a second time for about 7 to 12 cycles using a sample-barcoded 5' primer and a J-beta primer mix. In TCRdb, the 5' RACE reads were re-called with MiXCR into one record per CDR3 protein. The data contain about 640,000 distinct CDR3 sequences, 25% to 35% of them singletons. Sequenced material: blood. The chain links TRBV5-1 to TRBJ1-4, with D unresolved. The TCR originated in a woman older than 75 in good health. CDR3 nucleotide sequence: TGCGCCAGCAGCCTAGACGGATCAACTAATGAAAAACTGTTTTTT. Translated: CASSLDGSTNEKLFF.